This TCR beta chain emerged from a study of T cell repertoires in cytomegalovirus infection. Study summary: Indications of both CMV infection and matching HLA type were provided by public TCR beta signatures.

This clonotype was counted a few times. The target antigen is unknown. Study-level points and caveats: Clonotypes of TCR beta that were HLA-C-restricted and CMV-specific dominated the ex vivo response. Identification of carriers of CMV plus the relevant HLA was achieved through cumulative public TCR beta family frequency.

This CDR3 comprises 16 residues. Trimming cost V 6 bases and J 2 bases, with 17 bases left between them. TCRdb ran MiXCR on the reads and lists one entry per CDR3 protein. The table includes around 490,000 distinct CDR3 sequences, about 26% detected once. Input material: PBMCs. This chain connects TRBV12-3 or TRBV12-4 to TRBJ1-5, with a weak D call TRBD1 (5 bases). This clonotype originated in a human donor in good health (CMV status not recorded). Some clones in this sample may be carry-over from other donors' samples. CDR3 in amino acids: CASRSGTVGGNQPQHF. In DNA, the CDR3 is TGTGCCAGCAGATCCGGGACGGTCGGGGGCAATCAGCCCCAGCATTTT.